This is a list of T cell receptor beta chains from one sample in a study of blood T cell repertoires in COVID-19. Using immunoSEQ multiplex PCR, the repertoire was profiled, and TCRdb retains in-frame clones only, with some absent. The sample yields 250,000 to 300,000 clones, about nine tenths seen once. The material sequenced was peripheral blood. The receptor source for this set is a woman aged 55-70 years with acute or convalescent COVID-19. The CDR3 runs from the conserved cysteine through the conserved F or W. Fields, in order: CDR3 protein, CDR3 DNA, J gene, V gene, clone size, D gene. A D gene is named only where the DNA matches it firmly. The size of a clone is reported for some rows only, either as once, few or many, or as a class for expanded clones.

CDR3: CASSLGGGVGMREQYF; DNA: TGTGCCAGCAGTTTGGGTGGAGGGGTGGGTATGCGCGAGCAGTACTTC; J: TRBJ2-7; V: TRBV28; size: -; D: -
CDR3: CAISGGVNTEAFF; DNA: TGTGCCATCAGTGGGGGGGTAAACACTGAAGCTTTCTTT; J: TRBJ1-1; V: TRBV10-3; size: -; D: -
CDR3: CASSSAGTGISNMNTEAFF; DNA: TGTGCCAGCAGTTCTGCCGGGACAGGGATTTCAAATATGAACACTGAAGCTTTCTTT; J: TRBJ1-1; V: TRBV28; size: -; D: TRBD1
CDR3: CASSVGGTGLNQPQHF; DNA: TGTGCCAGCAGCGTAGGTGGGACAGGCCTCAATCAGCCCCAGCATTTT; J: TRBJ1-5; V: TRBV9; size: -; D: TRBD1
CDR3: CSNPGYQGPIYEQYF; DNA: TGCAGCAACCCGGGGTACCAGGGGCCGATCTACGAGCAGTACTTC; J: TRBJ2-7; V: TRBV29-1; size: -; D: -
CDR3: CARSPESQPQHF; DNA: TGTGCCAGAAGCCCGGAGAGTCAGCCCCAGCATTTT; J: TRBJ1-5; V: TRBV5-3; size: -; D: -
CDR3: CASSLATGQGGYEQYF; DNA: TGTGCCAGCAGCTTAGCGACCGGACAGGGTGGATACGAGCAGTACTTC; J: TRBJ2-7; V: TRBV7-9; size: -; D: TRBD1
CDR3: CASSPGGGLSGNTIYF; DNA: TGCGCCAGCAGCCCGGGAGGGGGCCTCTCTGGAAACACCATATATTTT; J: TRBJ1-3; V: TRBV4-3; size: once; D: TRBD1
CDR3: CASSPFTGAIYNEQFF; DNA: TGTGCCAGTAGCCCCTTCACAGGGGCAATCTACAATGAGCAGTTCTTC; J: TRBJ2-1; V: TRBV19; size: -; D: TRBD1
CDR3: CASSNQGQSNSYEQYF; DNA: TGTGCCAGTAGCAACCAGGGACAGAGTAACTCCTACGAGCAGTACTTC; J: TRBJ2-7; V: TRBV19; size: once; D: TRBD1
CDR3: CASSFTGGLGYGYTF; DNA: TGTGCCAGCAGCTTTACAGGGGGCTTGGGCTATGGCTACACCTTC; J: TRBJ1-2; V: TRBV5-4; size: few; D: TRBD1
CDR3: CASSPQGGGSQYF; DNA: TGTGCCAGCAGCCCCCAGGGTGGGGGCAGCCAGTACTTC; J: TRBJ2-4; V: TRBV9; size: once; D: -
CDR3: CASGGGKGTVSYEQYF; DNA: TGTGCCAGCGGGGGAGGCAAGGGTACCGTATCCTACGAGCAGTACTTC; J: TRBJ2-7; V: TRBV28; size: once; D: -
CDR3: CAPRVGGKREPNTEAFF; DNA: TGCGCCCCGCGGGTGGGAGGCAAAAGGGAGCCGAACACTGAAGCTTTCTTT; J: TRBJ1-1; V: TRBV10-1; size: -; D: -
CDR3: CSASRPRQGPYEQYF; DNA: TGCAGTGCTAGTCGCCCGCGACAGGGCCCCTACGAGCAGTACTTC; J: TRBJ2-7; V: TRBV20-1; size: -; D: TRBD1
CDR3: CSASLANYGYTF; DNA: TGCAGTGCTAGTTTAGCAAACTATGGCTACACCTTC; J: TRBJ1-2; V: TRBV20-1; size: once; D: -
CDR3: CASSLDTSTGELFF; DNA: TGCGCCAGCAGCTTGGATACGAGCACCGGGGAGCTGTTTTTT; J: TRBJ2-2; V: TRBV5-1; size: -; D: -
CDR3: CASSRLQGVAETQYF; DNA: TGTGCCAGCTCACGTCTCCAGGGGGTCGCGGAGACCCAGTACTTC; J: TRBJ2-5; V: TRBV18; size: -; D: TRBD1
CDR3: CASSVGHEDTEAFF; DNA: TGTGCCAGCAGCGTCGGCCACGAGGACACTGAAGCTTTCTTT; J: TRBJ1-1; V: TRBV9; size: -; D: -
CDR3: CASSPIRTSGGPNTGELFF; DNA: TGTGCCAGCTCACCGATTCGGACTAGCGGGGGACCGAACACCGGGGAGCTGTTTTTT; J: TRBJ2-2; V: TRBV18; size: few; D: TRBD2
CDR3: CASSFLGTGASGYTF; DNA: TGTGCCAGCAGTTTCCTCGGGACAGGGGCAAGTGGCTACACCTTC; J: TRBJ1-2; V: TRBV27; size: -; D: TRBD1
CDR3: CASSLTGGLHRGYTF; DNA: TGTGCCAGCAGCTTAACAGGAGGACTACATCGGGGCTACACCTTC; J: TRBJ1-2; V: TRBV7-3; size: -; D: -
CDR3: CASSFKTYYGYTF; DNA: TGTGCCAGCAGTTTTAAGACTTACTATGGCTACACCTTC; J: TRBJ1-2; V: TRBV12-3/TRBV12-4; size: -; D: -
CDR3: CASSVRLVTNTGELFF; DNA: TGTGCCAGCAGCGTGCGACTCGTCACGAACACCGGGGAGCTGTTTTTT; J: TRBJ2-2; V: TRBV9; size: -; D: -
CDR3: CASSFDRDYGYTF; DNA: TGTGCCAGCAGCTTTGACAGGGACTATGGCTACACCTTC; J: TRBJ1-2; V: TRBV7-2; size: once; D: TRBD1
CDR3: CANRDTTNDQPQHF; DNA: TGTGCCAACCGGGACACGACAAACGATCAGCCCCAGCATTTT; J: TRBJ1-5; V: TRBV28; size: -; D: -
CDR3: CASSPTGQTNTEAFF; DNA: TGTGCCAGCTCACCGACGGGACAGACGAACACTGAAGCTTTCTTT; J: TRBJ1-1; V: TRBV18; size: -; D: TRBD1
CDR3: CSASNSYGYTF; DNA: TGCAGTGCTAGTAATAGCTATGGCTACACCTTC; J: TRBJ1-2; V: TRBV20-1; size: once; D: -
CDR3: CASSSTGTGGYEQYF; DNA: TGTGCCAGCAGCAGCACCGGGACAGGGGGATACGAGCAGTACTTC; J: TRBJ2-7; V: TRBV7-9; size: -; D: TRBD1
CDR3: CASSPWTITDTQYF; DNA: TGTGCCAGCAGCCCCTGGACTATCACAGATACGCAGTATTTT; J: TRBJ2-3; V: TRBV5-4; size: -; D: -
CDR3: CASSLSGGEFEKLFF; DNA: TGTGCCAGCAGCTTATCAGGGGGCGAGTTTGAAAAACTGTTTTTT; J: TRBJ1-4; V: TRBV11-2; size: -; D: TRBD1
CDR3: CATGRTGSGANVLTF; DNA: TGTGCCACCGGCCGGACAGGGTCCGGGGCCAACGTCCTGACTTTC; J: TRBJ2-6; V: TRBV6-5; size: -; D: TRBD1
CDR3: CASSVDPSSYNEQFF; DNA: TGTGCCAGCAGCGTAGACCCGAGCTCCTACAATGAGCAGTTCTTC; J: TRBJ2-1; V: TRBV9; size: once; D: -
CDR3: CASITYRGNQPQHF; DNA: TGCGCCAGCATCACTTACAGGGGCAATCAGCCCCAGCATTTT; J: TRBJ1-5; V: TRBV5-1; size: -; D: -
CDR3: CASRTSRTDTQYF; DNA: TGTGCCAGCCGAACTAGCAGAACAGATACGCAGTATTTT; J: TRBJ2-3; V: TRBV12-3/TRBV12-4; size: -; D: -
CDR3: CASSRLHQEQFF; DNA: TGTGCCAGCAGCCGACTCCATCAGGAGCAGTTCTTC; J: TRBJ2-1; V: TRBV7-9; size: -; D: -
CDR3: CASSWTGANTEAFF; DNA: TGTGCCAGCAGCTGGACAGGAGCGAACACTGAAGCTTTCTTT; J: TRBJ1-1; V: TRBV5-6; size: -; D: TRBD1
CDR3: CASSQAGQISGNTIYF; DNA: TGCGCCAGCAGCCAAGCGGGACAGATCTCTGGAAACACCATATATTTT; J: TRBJ1-3; V: TRBV4-1; size: -; D: TRBD1
CDR3: CASSLALRQGPHRSEAFF; DNA: TGTGCCAGCAGCTTAGCGCTCAGGCAGGGGCCTCACCGGAGTGAAGCTTTCTTT; J: TRBJ1-1; V: TRBV7-8; size: -; D: -
CDR3: CASSILSPNRNNEQFF; DNA: TGTGCCAGTAGTATTTTGAGTCCGAACAGGAACAATGAGCAGTTCTTC; J: TRBJ2-1; V: TRBV19; size: -; D: -
CDR3: CASRGTDGAKNIQYF; DNA: TGTGCCAGCAGAGGGACAGATGGGGCCAAAAACATTCAGTACTTC; J: TRBJ2-4; V: TRBV2; size: -; D: TRBD1
CDR3: CASTRTGNYTF; DNA: TGTGCCAGCACCCGGACAGGGAACTACACCTTC; J: TRBJ1-2; V: TRBV28; size: -; D: TRBD1
CDR3: CASSEAAGGQPQHF; DNA: TGTGCCAGCAGTGAAGCGGCGGGAGGGCAGCCCCAGCATTTT; J: TRBJ1-5; V: TRBV2; size: few; D: -
CDR3: CASSSASGGLSYEQYF; DNA: TGTGCCAGCAGTTCCGCAAGCGGGGGCCTATCCTACGAGCAGTACTTC; J: TRBJ2-7; V: TRBV6-2/TRBV6-3; size: -; D: TRBD2
CDR3: CASSQDHRGGSNTEAFF; DNA: TGTGCCAGCAGCCAAGATCATAGGGGCGGCTCGAACACTGAAGCTTTCTTT; J: TRBJ1-1; V: TRBV14; size: -; D: -
CDR3: CASSWQRRSNSPLHF; DNA: TGTGCCAGCAGTTGGCAGAGGAGAAGTAATTCACCCCTCCACTTT; J: TRBJ1-6; V: TRBV6-5; size: -; D: -
CDR3: CASSSQGAVTNQPQHF; DNA: TGTGCCAGTAGCTCCCAGGGGGCGGTTACCAATCAGCCCCAGCATTTT; J: TRBJ1-5; V: TRBV19; size: -; D: TRBD1